This T cell receptor beta chain stems from a study of metastatic and nonmetastatic thyroid tumors. For the study at large: From malignant and benign thyroid patients, repertoires in blood and in tumor or nodule tissue were compared.

This clone showed up just a few times. The antigen is unknown. Whole-study results and caveats: Versus benign nodules, malignant thyroid tumors reportedly had significantly higher TCR beta diversity, in blood and tumor.

The CDR3 runs to 15 residues. V gave up 4 bases and J gave up 7 bases; unmatched junction bases: 11. Germline V CDR1 and CDR2: SNHLY, FYNNEI. Per the study methods: Using the CDR3 differences seen across clinicopathological groups, the authors built a distant-metastasis classifier for papillary thyroid cancer, which was meant to discriminate distant-metastatic patients. TCRdb re-called clones from the PCR reads using MiXCR. TCRdb, rather than the study authors, made the V and J calls. The table includes some 40,000 clones, 20% to 30% detected once. There were no patients who had received any treatment before thyroid surgery.

Sequencing was carried out using tumor tissue. The chain is built from TRBV2 and TRBJ2-5, with 8 nucleotides matching TRBD2. This TCR derives from a female donor with papillary thyroid cancer or a benign thyroid nodule (not recorded which). Some clones in this sample may be carry-over from other donors' samples. CDR3 protein: CASSVGAGAWGTQYF. In DNA form, the CDR3 reads TGTGCCAGCAGTGTCGGAGCGGGGGCCTGGGGGACCCAGTACTTC.